The next 7 T cell receptor beta chains were all read from a single sample in a study of blood T cells in healthy people across ages. It was with a sample-barcoded 5' primer and a J-beta primer mix that a second PCR of about 6 to 12 cycles was run. MiXCR, applied by TCRdb to the 5' RACE reads, yields one record per CDR3 protein. The sample lists 1.2 million to 1.5 million distinct CDR3 sequences, approximately 42% occurring once. Sequencing was done on a sample of blood. These receptors all come from a young woman in good health.

This clonotype appeared a few times. The rearrangement joins TRBV7-2 to TRBJ2-7; TRBD2 aligns across 9 bases. Trimming removed 2 bases from V and 2 bases from J; junction bases left unmatched: 4. The V gene's germline CDR1 is SGHTA and CDR2 FQGNSA. This CDR3 region has 15 residues. The CDR3 sequence: CASSLRSGGPYEQYF. CDR3 sequence (DNA): TGTGCCAGCAGCTTAAGGAGCGGGGGGCCCTACGAGCAGTACTTC.

The chain joins TRBV10-2 to TRBJ2-5; D is undetermined. Germline CDR1 WSHSY, CDR2 SAAADI. The ends were cut back, 2 bases at V and 2 bases at J, with 15 bases in the middle. This CDR3 comprises 16 residues. In DNA form, the CDR3 reads TGCGCCAGCAGTGAGGGGGTGAGGACGCTACAAGAGACCCAGTACTTC. This encodes CASSEGVRTLQETQYF.

This chain joins TRBV28 and TRBJ1-5; D is undetermined. The CDR3 covers 13 residues. CDR1 and CDR2 (germline): MDHEN, SYDVKM. Trimming removed 2 bases at V and 7 bases at J, with 9 bases between. CDR3 residues: CASSLRLGQPQHF. CDR3 sequence (DNA): TGTGCCAGCAGTTTAAGGCTTGGACAGCCCCAGCATTTT.

This clonotype was seen only a few times. The V gene is TRBV3-1, the J gene TRBJ2-5; TRBD1 is a possible D gene (5 bases). CDR1 is LGHDT and CDR2 is YNNKEL in the germline V gene (reference sequence). V was cut by 6 bases and J by 1 base, with 24 bases left in between. The CDR3 consists of 18 residues. The CDR3 protein is CASRPVSSTDQLQETQYF. In DNA, the CDR3 is TGTGCCAGCAGACCAGTATCCTCGACAGACCAGCTCCAAGAGACCCAGTACTTC.

The genes are TRBV2 and TRBJ2-7, with 10 bases lining up with TRBD2. The V segment lost 7 bases and the J segment 1 base; nucleotides outside the gene matches: 4. CDR1 is SNHLY and CDR2 is FYNNEI in the germline V gene. This CDR3 is built from 14 residues. The DNA for the CDR3 is TGTGCCAGCATTCGGACTAGCGGTTCCTACGAGCAGTACTTC. Its translation: CASIRTSGSYEQYF.

The chain is built from TRBV10-3 and TRBJ1-5; 8 bases are shared with TRBD1. Germline V gives CDR1 ENHRY, CDR2 SYGVKD. Trimming removed 6 bases from V and 4 bases from J; junction bases left unmatched: 5. The CDR3 has 14 amino acids. The CDR3 sequence is CAIRGTGLNQPQHF. The CDR3, as DNA: TGTGCCATCAGGGGGACAGGATTAAATCAGCCCCAGCATTTT.

This clonotype was found a few times. The V gene is TRBV4-1, the J gene TRBJ2-2; 10 bases align to TRBD2. With V trimmed by 4 bases and J by 1 base, 18 bases remained unmatched. Looked up from germline, CDR1 is MGHRA and CDR2 is YSYEKL. The CDR3 covers 21 residues. The CDR3 nucleotides are TGCGCCAGCAGCCGGAGAGGCAGGGGGCTAGCGGGAGAATGGAACACCGGGGAGCTGTTTTTT. Its protein is CASSRRGRGLAGEWNTGELFF.